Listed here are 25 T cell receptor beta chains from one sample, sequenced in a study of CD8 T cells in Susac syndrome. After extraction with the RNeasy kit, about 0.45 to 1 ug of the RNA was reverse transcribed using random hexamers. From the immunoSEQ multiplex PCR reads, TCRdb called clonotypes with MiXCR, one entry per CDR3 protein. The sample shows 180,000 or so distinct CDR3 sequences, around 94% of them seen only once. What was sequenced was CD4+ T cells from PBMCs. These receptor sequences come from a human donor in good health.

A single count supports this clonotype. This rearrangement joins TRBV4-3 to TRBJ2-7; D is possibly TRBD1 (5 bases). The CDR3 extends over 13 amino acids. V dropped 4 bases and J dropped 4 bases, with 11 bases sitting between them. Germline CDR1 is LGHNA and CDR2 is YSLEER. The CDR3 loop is CASSRDQGYEQYF. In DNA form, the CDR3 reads TGCGCCAGCAGCCGAGACCAGGGTTACGAGCAGTACTTC.

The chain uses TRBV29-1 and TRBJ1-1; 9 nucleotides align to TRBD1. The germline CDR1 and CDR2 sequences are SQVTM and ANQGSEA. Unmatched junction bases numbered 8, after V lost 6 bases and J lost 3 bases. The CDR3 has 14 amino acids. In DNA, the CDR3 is TGCAGCGTGAGACAGGGGGGTTTGGACACTGAAGCTTTCTTT. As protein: CSVRQGGLDTEAFF.

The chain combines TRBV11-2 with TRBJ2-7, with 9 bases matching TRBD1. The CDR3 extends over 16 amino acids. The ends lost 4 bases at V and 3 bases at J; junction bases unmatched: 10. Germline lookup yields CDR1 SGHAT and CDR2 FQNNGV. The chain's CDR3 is CASSSTTGGPGYEQYF. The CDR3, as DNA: TGTGCCAGCAGCTCAACTACAGGGGGCCCCGGCTACGAGCAGTACTTC.

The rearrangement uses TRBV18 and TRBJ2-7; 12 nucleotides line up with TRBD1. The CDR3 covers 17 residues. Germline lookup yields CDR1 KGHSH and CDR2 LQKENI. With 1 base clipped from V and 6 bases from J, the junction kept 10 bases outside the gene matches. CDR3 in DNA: TGTGCCAGCTCACCACGTTACGATGGGACAGGGGGCGCCGAGCAGTACTTC. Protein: CASSPRYDGTGGAEQYF.

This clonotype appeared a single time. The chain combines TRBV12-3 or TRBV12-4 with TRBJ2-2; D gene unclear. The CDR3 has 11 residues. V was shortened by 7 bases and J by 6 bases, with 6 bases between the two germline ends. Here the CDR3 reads CASIYAGELFF. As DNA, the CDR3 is TGTGCCAGCATTTACGCCGGGGAGCTGTTTTTT.

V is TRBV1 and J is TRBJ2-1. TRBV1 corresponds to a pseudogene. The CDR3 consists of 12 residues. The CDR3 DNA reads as TGCACCAGGGGAGGGGCCCACAATGAGCAGTTCTTC. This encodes CTRGGAHNEQFF.

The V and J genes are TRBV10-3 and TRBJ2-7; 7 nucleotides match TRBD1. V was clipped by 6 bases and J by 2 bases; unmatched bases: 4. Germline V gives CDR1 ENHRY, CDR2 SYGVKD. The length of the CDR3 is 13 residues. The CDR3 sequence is CAIRGQIAYEQYF. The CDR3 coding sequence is TGTGCCATCAGGGGACAGATAGCCTACGAGCAGTACTTC.

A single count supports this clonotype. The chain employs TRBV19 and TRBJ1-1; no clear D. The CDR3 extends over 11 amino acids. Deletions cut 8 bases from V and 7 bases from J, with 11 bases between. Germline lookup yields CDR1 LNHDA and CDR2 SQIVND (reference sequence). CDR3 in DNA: TGTGCCAGTTCCGGCTGGCTTGAAGCTTTCTTT. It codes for CASSGWLEAFF.

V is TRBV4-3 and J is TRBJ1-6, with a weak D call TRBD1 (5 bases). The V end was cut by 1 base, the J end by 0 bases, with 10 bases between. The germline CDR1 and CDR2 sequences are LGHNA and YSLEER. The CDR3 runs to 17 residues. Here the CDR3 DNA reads TGCGCCAGCAGCCAAGGGGCAGGGAGCTCCTATAATTCACCCCTCCACTTT. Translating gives CASSQGAGSSYNSPLHF.

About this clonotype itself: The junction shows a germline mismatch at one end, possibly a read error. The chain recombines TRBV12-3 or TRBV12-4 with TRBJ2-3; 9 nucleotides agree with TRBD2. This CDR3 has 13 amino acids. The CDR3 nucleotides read TGTGCCAGCAGATTAGCGGGGGAAGATACGCAGTATTTT. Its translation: CASRLAGEDTQYF.

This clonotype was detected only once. CDR3 nucleotide sequence: TGTGCCAGCAGCCAAGAACCCTACAGGGGGATCCTCCAAGAGACCCAGTACTTC. It is translated as CASSQEPYRGILQETQYF. The genes are TRBV14 and TRBJ2-5, with 8 positions matching TRBD1. Trimming removed 0 bases from V and 1 base from J; junction bases left unmatched: 10. The CDR3 runs to 18 residues. Germline lookup yields CDR1 SGHDN and CDR2 FVKESK.

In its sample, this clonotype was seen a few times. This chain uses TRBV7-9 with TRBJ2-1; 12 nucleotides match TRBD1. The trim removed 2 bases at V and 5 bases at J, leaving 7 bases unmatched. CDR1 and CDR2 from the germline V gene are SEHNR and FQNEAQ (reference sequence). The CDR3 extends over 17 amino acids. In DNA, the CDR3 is TGTGCCAGCAGCTTATTTCCGGGACAGGGGGCGAACAATGAGCAGTTCTTC. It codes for CASSLFPGQGANNEQFF.

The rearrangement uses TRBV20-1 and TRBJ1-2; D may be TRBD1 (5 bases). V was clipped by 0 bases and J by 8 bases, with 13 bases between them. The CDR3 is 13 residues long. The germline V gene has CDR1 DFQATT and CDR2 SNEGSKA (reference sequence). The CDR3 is CSARDTRGGGYTF. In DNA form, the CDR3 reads TGCAGTGCTAGAGATACGCGGGGCGGAGGCTACACCTTC.

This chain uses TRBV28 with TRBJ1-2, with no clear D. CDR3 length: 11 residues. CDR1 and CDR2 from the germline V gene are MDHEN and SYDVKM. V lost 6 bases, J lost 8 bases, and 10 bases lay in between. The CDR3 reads CASSPSGGYTF. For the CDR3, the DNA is TGTGCCAGCAGCCCCAGCGGAGGCTACACCTTC.

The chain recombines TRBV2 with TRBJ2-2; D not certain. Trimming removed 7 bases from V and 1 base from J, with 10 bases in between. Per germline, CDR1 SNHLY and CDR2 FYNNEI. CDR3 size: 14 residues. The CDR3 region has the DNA TGTGCCAGCACCGAGACGGGGAACACCGGGGAGCTGTTTTTT. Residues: CASTETGNTGELFF.

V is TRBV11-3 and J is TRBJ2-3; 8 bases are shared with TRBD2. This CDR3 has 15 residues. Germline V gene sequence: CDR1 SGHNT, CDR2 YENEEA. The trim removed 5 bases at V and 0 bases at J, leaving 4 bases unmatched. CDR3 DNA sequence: TGTGCCAGCAGCGCCGGGGGGGGCAGCACAGATACGCAGTATTTT. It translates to CASSAGGGSTDTQYF.

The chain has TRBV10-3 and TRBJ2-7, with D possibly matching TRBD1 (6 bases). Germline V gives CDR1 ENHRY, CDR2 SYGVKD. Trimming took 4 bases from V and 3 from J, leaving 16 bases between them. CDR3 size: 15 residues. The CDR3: CAISVSRGPLYEQYF. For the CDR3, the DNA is TGTGCCATCAGTGTTAGCAGGGGCCCACTCTACGAGCAGTACTTC.

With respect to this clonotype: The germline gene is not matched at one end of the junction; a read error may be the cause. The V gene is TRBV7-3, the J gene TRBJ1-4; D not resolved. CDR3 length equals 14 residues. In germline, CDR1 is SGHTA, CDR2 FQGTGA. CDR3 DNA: TGTGCCAGCAGATTAAGGGAGTCTAATGAAAAACTGTTTTTT. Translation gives CASRLRESNEKLFF. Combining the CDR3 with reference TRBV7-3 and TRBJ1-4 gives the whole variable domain GAGVSQTPSNKVTEKGKYVELRCDPISGHTALYWYRQSLGQGPEFLIYFQGTGAADDSGLPNDRFFAVRPEGSVSTLKIQRTERGDSAVYLCASRLRESNEKLFFGSGTQLSVL.

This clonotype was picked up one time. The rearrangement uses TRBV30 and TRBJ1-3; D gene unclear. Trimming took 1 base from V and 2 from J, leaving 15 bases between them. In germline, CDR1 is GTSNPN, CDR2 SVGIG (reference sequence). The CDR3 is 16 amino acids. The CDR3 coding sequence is TGTGCCTGGAGTGCAACCGGGAGTTGGGCTGGAAACACCATATATTTT. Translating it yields CAWSATGSWAGNTIYF. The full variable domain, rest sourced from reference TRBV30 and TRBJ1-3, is SQTIHQWPATLVQPVGSPLSLECTVEGTSNPNLYWYRQAAGRGLQLLFYSVGIGQISSEVPQNLSASRPQDRQFILSSKKLLLSDSGFYLCAWSATGSWAGNTIYFGEGSWLTVV.

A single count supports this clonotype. This CDR3 reads CASSLARWSTDTQYF. The CDR3 DNA sequence: TGTGCCAGCAGCTTAGCTCGGTGGAGCACAGATACGCAGTATTTT. This sequence joins TRBV11-2 and TRBJ2-3; D is unresolved. The CDR3 sequence is 15 residues long. V was cut by 1 base and J by 0 bases, with 8 bases left in between. Germline V lookup: CDR1 SGHAT, CDR2 FQNNGV.

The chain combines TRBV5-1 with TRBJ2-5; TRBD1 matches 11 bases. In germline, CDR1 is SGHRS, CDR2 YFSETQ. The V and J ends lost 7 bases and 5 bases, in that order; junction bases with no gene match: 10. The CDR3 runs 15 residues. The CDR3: CASQLGTGGLETQYF. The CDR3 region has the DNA TGCGCCAGCCAACTCGGGACAGGGGGTTTGGAGACCCAGTACTTC.

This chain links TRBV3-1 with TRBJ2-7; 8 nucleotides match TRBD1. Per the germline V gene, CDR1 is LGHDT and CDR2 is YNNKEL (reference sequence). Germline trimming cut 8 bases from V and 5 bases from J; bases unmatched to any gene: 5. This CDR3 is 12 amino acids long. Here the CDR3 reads CASGTGPDEQYF. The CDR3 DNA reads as TGTGCCAGCGGGACAGGTCCCGACGAGCAGTACTTC.

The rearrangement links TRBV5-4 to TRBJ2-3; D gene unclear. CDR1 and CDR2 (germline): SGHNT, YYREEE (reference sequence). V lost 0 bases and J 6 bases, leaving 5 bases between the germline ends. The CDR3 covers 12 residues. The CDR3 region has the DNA TGTGCCAGCAGCTTGGTGGGGGATACGCAGTATTTT. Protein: CASSLVGDTQYF.

CDR3: CASSQDPQYQDTQYF. The CDR3 DNA sequence: TGCGCCAGCAGCCAAGATCCCCAGTATCAAGATACGCAGTATTTT. The chain joins TRBV4-3 to TRBJ2-3; D is uncertain. The germline V and J ends were trimmed by 0 bases and 5 bases, with 12 bases remaining between them. The length of the CDR3 is 15 residues. In germline, CDR1 is LGHNA, CDR2 YSLEER.

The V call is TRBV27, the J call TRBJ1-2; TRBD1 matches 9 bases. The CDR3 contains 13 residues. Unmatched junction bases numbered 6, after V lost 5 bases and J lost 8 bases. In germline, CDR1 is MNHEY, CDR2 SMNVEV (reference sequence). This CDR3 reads CASSIQGARGYTF. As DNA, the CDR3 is TGTGCCAGCAGTATACAGGGGGCGCGGGGCTACACCTTC.